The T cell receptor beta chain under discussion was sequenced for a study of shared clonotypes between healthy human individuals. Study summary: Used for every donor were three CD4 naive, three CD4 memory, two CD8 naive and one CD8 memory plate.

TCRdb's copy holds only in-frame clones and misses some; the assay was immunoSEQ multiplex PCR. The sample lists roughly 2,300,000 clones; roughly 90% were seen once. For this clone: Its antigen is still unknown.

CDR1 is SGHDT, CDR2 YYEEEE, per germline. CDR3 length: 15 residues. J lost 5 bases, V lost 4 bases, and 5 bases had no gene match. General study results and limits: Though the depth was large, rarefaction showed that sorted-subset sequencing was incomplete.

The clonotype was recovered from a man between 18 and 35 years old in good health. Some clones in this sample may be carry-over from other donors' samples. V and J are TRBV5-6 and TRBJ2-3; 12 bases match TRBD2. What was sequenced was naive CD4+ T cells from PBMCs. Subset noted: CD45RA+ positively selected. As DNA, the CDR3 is TGTGCCAGCAGCGAAGGACTAGCGGGATTAGATACGCAGTATTTT. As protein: CASSEGLAGLDTQYF.